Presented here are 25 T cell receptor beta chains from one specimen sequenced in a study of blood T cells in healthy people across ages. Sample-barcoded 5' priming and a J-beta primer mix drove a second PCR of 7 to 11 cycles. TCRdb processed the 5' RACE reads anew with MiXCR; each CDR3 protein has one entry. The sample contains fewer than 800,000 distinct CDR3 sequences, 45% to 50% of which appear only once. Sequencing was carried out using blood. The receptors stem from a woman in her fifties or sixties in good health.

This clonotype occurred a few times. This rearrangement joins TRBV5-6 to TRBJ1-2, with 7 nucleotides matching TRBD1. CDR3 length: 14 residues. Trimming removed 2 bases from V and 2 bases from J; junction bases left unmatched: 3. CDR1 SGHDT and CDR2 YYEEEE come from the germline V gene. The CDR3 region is CASSFDRENYGYTF. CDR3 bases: TGTGCCAGCAGCTTTGACAGGGAGAACTATGGCTACACCTTC.

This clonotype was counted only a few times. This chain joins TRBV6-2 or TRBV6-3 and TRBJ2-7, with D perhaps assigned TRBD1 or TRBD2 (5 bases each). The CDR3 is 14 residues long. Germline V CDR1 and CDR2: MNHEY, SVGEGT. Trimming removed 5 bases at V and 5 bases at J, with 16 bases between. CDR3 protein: CASSRQNLGNEQYF. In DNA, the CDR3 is TGTGCCAGCAGTCGACAGAACCTCGGGAACGAGCAGTACTTC.

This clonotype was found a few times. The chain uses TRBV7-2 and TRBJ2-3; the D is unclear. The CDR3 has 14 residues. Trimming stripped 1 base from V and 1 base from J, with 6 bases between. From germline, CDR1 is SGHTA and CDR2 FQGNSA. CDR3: CASSLEARTDTQYF. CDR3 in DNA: TGTGCCAGCAGCTTAGAGGCCCGCACAGATACGCAGTATTTT. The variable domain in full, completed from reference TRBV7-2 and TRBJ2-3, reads GAGVSQSPSNKVTEKGKDVELRCDPISGHTALYWYRQSLGQGLEFLIYFQGNSAPDKSGLPSDRFSAERTGGSVSTLTIQRTQQEDSAVYLCASSLEARTDTQYFGPGTRLTVL.

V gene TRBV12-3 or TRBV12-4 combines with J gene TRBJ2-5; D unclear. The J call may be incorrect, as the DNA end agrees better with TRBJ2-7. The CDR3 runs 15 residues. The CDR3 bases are TGTGCCAGCAGTATCCTCCGGGCCCCAAATGGCGAGCAGTACTTC. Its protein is CASSILRAPNGEQYF.

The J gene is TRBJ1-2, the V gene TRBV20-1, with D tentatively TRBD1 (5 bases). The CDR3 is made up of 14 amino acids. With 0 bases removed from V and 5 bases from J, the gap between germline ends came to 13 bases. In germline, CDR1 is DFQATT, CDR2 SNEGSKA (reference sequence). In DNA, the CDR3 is TGCAGTGCTAGAGATTGGGCAGGGTCGTATGGCTACACCTTC. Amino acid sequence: CSARDWAGSYGYTF.

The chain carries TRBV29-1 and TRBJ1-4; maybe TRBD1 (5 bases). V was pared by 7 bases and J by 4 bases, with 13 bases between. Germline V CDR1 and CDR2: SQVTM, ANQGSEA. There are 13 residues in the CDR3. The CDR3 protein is CSALGQDNEKLFF. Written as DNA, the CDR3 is TGCAGCGCCCTGGGGCAAGATAATGAAAAACTGTTTTTT.

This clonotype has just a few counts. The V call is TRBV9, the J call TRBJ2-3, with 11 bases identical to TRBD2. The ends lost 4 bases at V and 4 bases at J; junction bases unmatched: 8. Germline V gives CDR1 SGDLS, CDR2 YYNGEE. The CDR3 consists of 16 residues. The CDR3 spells CASSTSGRGVPDTQYF. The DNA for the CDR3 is TGTGCCAGCAGCACTAGCGGGAGAGGGGTCCCAGATACGCAGTATTTT.

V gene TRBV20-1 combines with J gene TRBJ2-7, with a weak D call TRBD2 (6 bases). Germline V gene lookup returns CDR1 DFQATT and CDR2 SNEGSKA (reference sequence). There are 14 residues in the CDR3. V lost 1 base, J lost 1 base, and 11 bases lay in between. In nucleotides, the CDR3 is TGCAGTGCTAGAGCTAGACTAGATTCCTACGAGCAGTACTTC. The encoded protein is CSARARLDSYEQYF.

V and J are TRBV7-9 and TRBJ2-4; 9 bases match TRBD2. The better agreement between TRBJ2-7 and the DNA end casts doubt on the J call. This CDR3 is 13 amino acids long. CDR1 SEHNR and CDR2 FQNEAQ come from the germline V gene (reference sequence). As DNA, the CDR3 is TGTGCCAGCAACGCGGGAGGGCCCTACGAGCAGTACTTC. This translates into CASNAGGPYEQYF.

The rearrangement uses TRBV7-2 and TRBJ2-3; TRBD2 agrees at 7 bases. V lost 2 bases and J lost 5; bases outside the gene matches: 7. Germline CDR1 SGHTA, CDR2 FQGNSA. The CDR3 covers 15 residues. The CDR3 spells CASSLQGGSGDTQYF. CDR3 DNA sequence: TGTGCCAGCAGCTTACAAGGCGGGAGCGGAGATACGCAGTATTTT.

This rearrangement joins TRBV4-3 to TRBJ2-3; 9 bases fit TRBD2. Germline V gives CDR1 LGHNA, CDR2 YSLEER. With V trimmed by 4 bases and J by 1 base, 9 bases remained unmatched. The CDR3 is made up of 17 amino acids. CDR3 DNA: TGCGCCAGCAGCCCTTTCGCGGGAGGGCCGGGCACAGATACGCAGTATTTT. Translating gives CASSPFAGGPGTDTQYF.

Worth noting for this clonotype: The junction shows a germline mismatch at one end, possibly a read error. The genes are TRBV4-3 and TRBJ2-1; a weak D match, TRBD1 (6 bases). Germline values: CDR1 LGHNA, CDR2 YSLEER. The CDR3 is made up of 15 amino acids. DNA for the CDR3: TGCGCCAGCAGCCAAGGGACCTCCTGGGACAATGAGCGGTTCTTC. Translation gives CASSQGTSWDNERFF.

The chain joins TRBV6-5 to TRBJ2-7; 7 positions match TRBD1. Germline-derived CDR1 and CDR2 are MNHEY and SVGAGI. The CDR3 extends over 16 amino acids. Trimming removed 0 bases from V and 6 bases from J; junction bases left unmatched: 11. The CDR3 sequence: CASSYSHLDRAIEQYF. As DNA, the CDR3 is TGTGCCAGCAGTTACTCCCACTTAGACAGGGCAATCGAGCAGTACTTC.

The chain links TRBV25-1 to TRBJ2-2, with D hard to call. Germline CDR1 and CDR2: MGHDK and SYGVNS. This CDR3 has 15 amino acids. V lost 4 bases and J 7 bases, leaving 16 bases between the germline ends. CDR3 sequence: CASSAPTSVNGELFF. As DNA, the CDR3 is TGTGCCAGCAGTGCCCCGACATCGGTCAACGGGGAGCTGTTTTTT.

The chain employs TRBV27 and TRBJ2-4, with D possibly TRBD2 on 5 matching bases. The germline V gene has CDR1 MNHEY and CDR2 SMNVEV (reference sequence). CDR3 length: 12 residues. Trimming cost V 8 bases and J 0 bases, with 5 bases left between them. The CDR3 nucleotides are TGTGCCAGCGGACTAGCCAAAAACATTCAGTACTTC. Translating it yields CASGLAKNIQYF.

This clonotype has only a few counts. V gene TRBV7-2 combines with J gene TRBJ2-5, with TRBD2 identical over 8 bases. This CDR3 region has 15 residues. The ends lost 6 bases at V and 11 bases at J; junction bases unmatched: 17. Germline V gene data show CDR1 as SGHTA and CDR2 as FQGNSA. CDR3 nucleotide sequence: TGTGCCAGCAGATCGTCGGTAGCGGGGTACAATGAGCAGTACTTC. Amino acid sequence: CASRSSVAGYNEQYF.

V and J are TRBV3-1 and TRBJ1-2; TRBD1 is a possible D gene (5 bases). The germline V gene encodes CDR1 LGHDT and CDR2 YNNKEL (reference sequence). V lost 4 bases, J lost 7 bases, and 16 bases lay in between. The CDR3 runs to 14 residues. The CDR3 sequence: CASSLDRREGGYTF. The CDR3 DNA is TGTGCCAGCAGCCTCGACCGCAGGGAGGGTGGCTACACCTTC.

CDR3 loop: CASSETGVWGYTF. The DNA for the CDR3 is TGTGCCAGCAGTGAAACGGGGGTGTGGGGCTACACCTTC. V gene TRBV25-1 combines with J gene TRBJ1-2, with D perhaps matching TRBD1 (5 bases). The CDR3 has 13 residues. V was clipped by 2 bases and J by 8 bases, with 12 bases between them. Germline CDR1 is MGHDK and CDR2 is SYGVNS.

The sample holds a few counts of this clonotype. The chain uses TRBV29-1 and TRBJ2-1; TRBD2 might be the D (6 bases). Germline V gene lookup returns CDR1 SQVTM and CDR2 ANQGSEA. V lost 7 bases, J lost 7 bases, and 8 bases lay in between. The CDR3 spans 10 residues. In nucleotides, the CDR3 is TGCAGCGGACTAGGAAATGAGCAGTTCTTC. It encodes CSGLGNEQFF.

CDR3 residues: CASLKAQLGGWTEAFF. The CDR3 DNA follows: TGTGCCAGCCTTAAAGCCCAACTCGGCGGGTGGACTGAAGCTTTCTTT. The rearrangement uses TRBV27 and TRBJ1-1, with D unresolved. Germline lookup yields CDR1 MNHEY and CDR2 SMNVEV (reference sequence). The V gene lost 8 bases and the J gene lost 5 bases, with 24 bases spanning the gap. The CDR3 spans 16 residues.

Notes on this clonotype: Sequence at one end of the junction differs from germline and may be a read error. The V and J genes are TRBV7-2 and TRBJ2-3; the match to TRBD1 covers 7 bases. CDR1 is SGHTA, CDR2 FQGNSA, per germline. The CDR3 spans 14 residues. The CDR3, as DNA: TGTGCCATCAGCCCAAGACAGGGTCCTGATACGCAGTATTTT. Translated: CAISPRQGPDTQYF. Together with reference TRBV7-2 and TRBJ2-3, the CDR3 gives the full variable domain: GAGVSQSPSNKVTEKGKDVELRCDPISGHTALYWYRQSLGQGLEFLIYFQGNSAPDKSGLPSDRFSAERTGGSVSTLTIQRTQQEDSAVYLCAISPRQGPDTQYFGPGTRLTVL.

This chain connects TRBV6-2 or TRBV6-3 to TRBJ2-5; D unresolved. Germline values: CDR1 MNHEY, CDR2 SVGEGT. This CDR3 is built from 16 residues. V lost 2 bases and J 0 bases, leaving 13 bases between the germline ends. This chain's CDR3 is CASSYNILDYQETQYF. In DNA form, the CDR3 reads TGTGCCAGCAGTTACAATATCCTAGACTACCAAGAGACCCAGTACTTC.

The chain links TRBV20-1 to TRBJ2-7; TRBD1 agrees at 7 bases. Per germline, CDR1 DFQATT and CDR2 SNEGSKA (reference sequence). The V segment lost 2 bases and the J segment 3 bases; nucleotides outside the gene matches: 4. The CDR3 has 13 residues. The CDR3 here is CSARPGQVYEQYF. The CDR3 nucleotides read TGCAGTGCTAGACCAGGACAGGTCTACGAGCAGTACTTC.

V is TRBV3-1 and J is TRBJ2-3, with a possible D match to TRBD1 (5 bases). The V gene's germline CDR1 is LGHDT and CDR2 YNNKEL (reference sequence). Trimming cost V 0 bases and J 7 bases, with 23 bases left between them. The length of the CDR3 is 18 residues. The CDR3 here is CASSQDNVKAGPSNTQYF. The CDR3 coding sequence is TGTGCCAGCAGCCAAGATAACGTTAAGGCAGGGCCGAGTAATACGCAGTATTTT.

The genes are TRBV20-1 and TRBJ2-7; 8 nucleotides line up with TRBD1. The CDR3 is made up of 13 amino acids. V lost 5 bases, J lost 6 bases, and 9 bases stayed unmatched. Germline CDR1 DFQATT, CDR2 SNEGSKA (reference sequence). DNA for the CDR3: TGCAGTGCTCGAAGACAGGGGACGGGCGAGCAGTACTTC. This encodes CSARRQGTGEQYF.